This record concerns one T cell receptor beta chain sequence. Antigen specificity is unknown. This sample was taken from a study of monozygotic twins with inflammatory bowel disease. Study-level points and caveats: Inverse Simpson values showed less TCRbeta diversity in IBD patients than in their healthy co-twins. Resolution of different T cell subtypes was not achieved. Lower sharing of clonotypes with other individuals was seen in IBD patients than in healthy twins. This was most marked in patients showing signs of disease activity.

There were approximately 3,800 ng of total RNA used for each TCR library. TCRdb reanalyzed the 5' RACE reads, giving one entry per CDR3 protein sequence and no DNA. Reported are around 220,000 distinct CDR3 sequences; the ten largest clones contain 6% to 9%. Germline CDR1 and CDR2: SGHTA and FQGNSA. The CDR3 spans 12 residues. The sequence was collected from a human donor with ulcerative colitis or Crohn's disease, or a healthy co-twin of an affected twin (not recorded which). The sample consisted of blood. The chain is built from TRBV7-2 and TRBJ2-3. Here the CDR3 reads CASSYVPDTQHF.